One sample yielded the 11 T cell receptor beta chains listed below, sequenced in a study of metastatic and nonmetastatic thyroid tumors. Each patient came to thyroid surgery without any prior treatment (of any kind). TCRdb redid the clone calls on the PCR reads using MiXCR. The sample yields 15,000 to 20,000 clones, roughly 22% seen once. The sample consisted of adjacent normal tissue. These receptors originate from a female donor with papillary thyroid cancer or a benign thyroid nodule (not recorded which). Some clones in this sample may be carry-over from other donors' samples.

There are a few counts of this clone. V and J are TRBV2 and TRBJ2-2; D might be TRBD1 (5 bases). Trimming pared 7 bases from V and 5 bases from J, leaving 17 bases between. This CDR3 region has 15 residues. The germline gives CDR1 SNHLY, CDR2 FYNNEI. The CDR3 sequence is CASTAGLPGTGELFF. The CDR3 bases are TGTGCCAGCACTGCAGGTCTCCCAGGGACCGGGGAGCTGTTTTTT.

This clone came up many times. The rearrangement joins TRBV19 to TRBJ1-5; D not certain. Germline CDR1 LNHDA, CDR2 SQIVND (reference sequence). This CDR3 contains 14 residues. V lost 3 bases to trimming and J lost 8 bases, with 14 bases between them. DNA of the CDR3: TGTGCCAGTAGTATTTTCGACTTTAATAAGCCCCAGCATTTT. This codes for CASSIFDFNKPQHF.

This chain's CDR3 is CSARDSTRGGRADTQYF. The CDR3 DNA follows: TGCAGTGCTAGAGATTCAACTCGGGGGGGCCGGGCAGATACGCAGTATTTT. This chain links TRBV20-1 with TRBJ2-3, with TRBD2 identical over 8 bases. Germline trimming cut 0 bases from V and 4 bases from J; bases unmatched to any gene: 12. The CDR3 is made up of 17 amino acids. Looked up from germline, CDR1 is DFQATT and CDR2 is SNEGSKA (reference sequence).

The V and J genes are TRBV7-2 and TRBJ2-1, with D hard to call. Germline CDR1 and CDR2: SGHTA and FQGNSA. The CDR3 length is 13 residues. V was cut by 5 bases and J by 5 bases, with 10 bases left in between. CDR3 loop: CASSPGYDNEQFF. CDR3 DNA: TGTGCCAGCAGCCCCGGCTATGACAATGAGCAGTTCTTC. The variable domain in full, with the rest retrieved from reference TRBV7-2 and TRBJ2-1, is GAGVSQSPSNKVTEKGKDVELRCDPISGHTALYWYRQSLGQGLEFLIYFQGNSAPDKSGLPSDRFSAERTGGSVSTLTIQRTQQEDSAVYLCASSPGYDNEQFFGPGTRLTVL.

The V call is TRBV12-3 or TRBV12-4, the J call TRBJ2-6; D might be TRBD2 (5 bases). CDR3 length: 15 amino acids. The V end lost 3 bases, the J end lost 0 bases, and 6 bases lay between the germline ends. This CDR3 reads CASSFGGSGANVLTF. CDR3 coding DNA: TGTGCCAGCAGTTTTGGAGGCTCTGGGGCCAACGTCCTGACTTTC.

The chain recombines TRBV11-2 with TRBJ1-1, with TRBD1 matching 8 bases. Germline V gene sequence: CDR1 SGHAT, CDR2 FQNNGV. J lost 6 bases, V lost 5 bases, and 17 bases had no gene match. CDR3 length: 17 amino acids. CDR3 bases: TGTGCCAGCAGCCTTTACTCGGCGCCGGGACAGGCCCCTGAAGCTTTCTTT. Its protein is CASSLYSAPGQAPEAFF.

This clone was detected a few times. This chain uses TRBV27 with TRBJ1-6, with D perhaps matching TRBD1 (5 bases). Germline V lookup: CDR1 MNHEY, CDR2 SMNVEV (reference sequence). Trimming left V 0 bases short and J 0 bases short, with 6 bases between. This CDR3 spans 16 amino acids. In DNA, the CDR3 is TGTGCCAGCAGTTTATCGGGGGGCTCCTATAATTCACCCCTCCACTTT. The encoded protein is CASSLSGGSYNSPLHF.

The V and J genes are TRBV2 and TRBJ2-7, with D possibly TRBD1 on 5 matching bases. In germline, CDR1 is SNHLY, CDR2 FYNNEI. The CDR3 contains 14 residues. V was cut by 6 bases and J by 4 bases, with 16 bases left in between. The CDR3 reads CASRSGQGVYEQYF. CDR3 sequence (DNA): TGTGCCAGCAGGTCCGGGCAGGGCGTGTACGAGCAGTACTTC. The entire variable domain, with the rest obtained from reference TRBV2 and TRBJ2-7, is as follows: EPEVTQTPSHQVTQMGQEVILRCVPISNHLYFYWYRQILGQKVEFLVSFYNNEISEKSEIFDDQFSVERPDGSNFTLKIRSTKLEDSAMYFCASRSGQGVYEQYFGPGTRLTVT.

In DNA form, the CDR3 reads TGCAGTGCTCCGGAAGGTCCTTTGGAGACCCAGTACTTC. As protein: CSAPEGPLETQYF. This chain uses TRBV20-1 with TRBJ2-5; D remains unclear. Deletions cut 5 bases from V and 5 bases from J, with 15 bases between. This CDR3 has 13 residues. From germline, CDR1 is DFQATT and CDR2 SNEGSKA (reference sequence).

This clone was detected many times. The chain carries TRBV7-8 and TRBJ2-2; TRBD2 matches 10 bases. Trimming cost V 4 bases and J 3 bases; bases outside gene matches: 8. Germline lookup yields CDR1 SGHVS and CDR2 FQNEAQ. The CDR3 totals 17 residues. This chain's CDR3 is CASSWKVAGGHTGELFF. CDR3 sequence (DNA): TGTGCCAGCAGCTGGAAGGTAGCGGGAGGCCACACCGGGGAGCTGTTTTTT.

This clone was detected a few times. This chain joins TRBV7-2 and TRBJ2-7; weak D call: TRBD2 (5 bases). The germline V gene encodes CDR1 SGHTA and CDR2 FQGNSA. The CDR3 extends over 14 amino acids. Trimming took off 0 bases at V and 6 bases at J, with 12 bases between the two ends. The CDR3 here is CASSLARASPEQYF. CDR3 DNA: TGTGCCAGCAGCTTAGCGCGGGCCAGCCCCGAGCAGTACTTC.